This T cell receptor (beta chain) was sequenced for a study of blood T cell repertoires in COVID-19. For the study at large: Whether acute or convalescent, the COVID-19 samples came from the United States, Italy and Spain.

Cohort assignment relied on participant-reported clinical history. As originally analysed: Estimated nucleated cell counts came from reference gene primer amplification. TCRdb's copy holds only in-frame clones and misses some; the assay was immunoSEQ multiplex PCR. From that table come the V and J calls and clone size; the DNA was used to work out D and trimming. Here the sample spans about 430,000 clones, over 75% being singletons. Sequenced material: PBMCs or T cells enriched from blood (not recorded which). The receptor was derived from a young woman who had been exposed to COVID-19.

CDR3 in amino acids: CASSQDRKRALTYEQYF. The DNA of the CDR3 is TGTGCCAGCAGCCAAGATCGGAAGAGGGCCCTGACCTACGAGCAGTACTTC. The chain combines TRBV6-2 or TRBV6-3 with TRBJ2-7; D may be TRBD2 (5 bases). This CDR3 has 17 amino acids. CDR1 and CDR2 (germline): MNHEY, SVGEGT. V was cut by 6 bases and J by 2 bases, with 23 bases left in between.